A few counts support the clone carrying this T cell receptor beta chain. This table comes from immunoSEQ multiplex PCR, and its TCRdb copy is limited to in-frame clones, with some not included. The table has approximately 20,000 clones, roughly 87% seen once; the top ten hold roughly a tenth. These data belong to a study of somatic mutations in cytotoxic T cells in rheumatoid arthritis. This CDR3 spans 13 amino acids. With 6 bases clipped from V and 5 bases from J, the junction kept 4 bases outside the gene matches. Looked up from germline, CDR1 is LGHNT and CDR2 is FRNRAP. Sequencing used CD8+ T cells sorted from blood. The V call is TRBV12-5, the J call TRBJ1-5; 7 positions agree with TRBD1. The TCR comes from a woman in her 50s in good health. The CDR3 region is CASGRGTDQPQHF. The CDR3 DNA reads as TGTGCTAGTGGCCGCGGGACAGATCAGCCCCAGCATTTT.